This paragraph covers one T cell receptor (beta chain) sequence. No antigen is known for it. CDR1 is MNHEY, CDR2 SMNVEV, per germline (reference sequence). V gave up 5 bases and J gave up 1 base; unmatched junction bases: 4. The CDR3 is 14 residues long. The source of the sample is a study of cytomegalovirus exposure and HLA in healthy donors. Primers included in the PCR were 60 Vbeta and 13 Jbeta primers. Sequenced by immunoSEQ multiplex PCR; TCRdb stores in-frame clones only, minus some. Among hundreds of thousands of clones listed, 76% were seen once. Study-wide results and caveats: Confirmation in vitro established that a few CMV-associated chains were specific for CMV antigens.

The sample was PBMCs. The origin of this receptor is a man aged 18 to 30 in good health and CMV-seronegative. V is TRBV27 and J is TRBJ2-7; 8 bases are shared with TRBD2. DNA of the CDR3: TGTGCCAGCAGTCATAGCGGGACGTCCTACGAGCAGTACTTC. Translation gives CASSHSGTSYEQYF.